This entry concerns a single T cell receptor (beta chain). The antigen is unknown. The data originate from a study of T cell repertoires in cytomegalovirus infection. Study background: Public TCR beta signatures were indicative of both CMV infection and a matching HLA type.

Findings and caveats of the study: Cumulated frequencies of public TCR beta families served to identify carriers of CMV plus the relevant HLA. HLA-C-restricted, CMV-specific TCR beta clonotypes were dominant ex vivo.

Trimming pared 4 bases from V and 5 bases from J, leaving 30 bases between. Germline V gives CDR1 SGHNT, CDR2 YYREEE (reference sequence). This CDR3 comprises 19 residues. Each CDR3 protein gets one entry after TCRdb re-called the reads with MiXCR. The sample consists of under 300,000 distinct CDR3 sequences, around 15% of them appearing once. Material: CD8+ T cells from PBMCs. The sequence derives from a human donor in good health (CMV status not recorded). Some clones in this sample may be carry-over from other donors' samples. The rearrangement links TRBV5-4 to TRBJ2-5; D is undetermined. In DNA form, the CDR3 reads TGTGCCAGCAGCCGGACGGGTTCACGCTTAATCCAAGAACGGGAGACCCAGTACTTC. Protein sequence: CASSRTGSRLIQERETQYF.